The 2 T cell receptor beta chains below come from one sample, sequenced in a study of early T cells in non-severe SARS-CoV-2 infection. TCRdb analysed the 5' RACE reads with MiXCR anew, one entry per CDR3 protein. The data contain over 50,000 distinct CDR3 sequences, around 13% of them singletons. The sample was whole blood. Receptors originate from an adult who was a healthcare worker with PCR-confirmed SARS-CoV-2 infection or an uninfected control (not recorded which).

This clonotype has a handful of counts. The V gene is TRBV7-9, the J gene TRBJ2-2; a weak D match, TRBD1 (6 bases). The CDR3 extends over 15 amino acids. From germline, CDR1 is SEHNR and CDR2 FQNEAQ (reference sequence). V lost 4 bases and J 2 bases, leaving 11 bases between the germline ends. DNA of the CDR3: TGTGCCAGCAGCTCAATACAGGGTAACACCGGGGAGCTGTTTTTT. It is translated as CASSSIQGNTGELFF.

In this sample, this clonotype turned up many times. This rearrangement joins TRBV5-6 to TRBJ2-2; 9 positions agree with TRBD2. Trimming cost V 4 bases and J 9 bases; bases outside gene matches: 7. This CDR3 is built from 14 residues. From germline, CDR1 is SGHDT and CDR2 YYEEEE. The CDR3 region is CASSLLAGVRELFF. The CDR3 nucleotides are TGTGCCAGCAGCCTCTTAGCGGGGGTACGGGAGCTGTTTTTT.